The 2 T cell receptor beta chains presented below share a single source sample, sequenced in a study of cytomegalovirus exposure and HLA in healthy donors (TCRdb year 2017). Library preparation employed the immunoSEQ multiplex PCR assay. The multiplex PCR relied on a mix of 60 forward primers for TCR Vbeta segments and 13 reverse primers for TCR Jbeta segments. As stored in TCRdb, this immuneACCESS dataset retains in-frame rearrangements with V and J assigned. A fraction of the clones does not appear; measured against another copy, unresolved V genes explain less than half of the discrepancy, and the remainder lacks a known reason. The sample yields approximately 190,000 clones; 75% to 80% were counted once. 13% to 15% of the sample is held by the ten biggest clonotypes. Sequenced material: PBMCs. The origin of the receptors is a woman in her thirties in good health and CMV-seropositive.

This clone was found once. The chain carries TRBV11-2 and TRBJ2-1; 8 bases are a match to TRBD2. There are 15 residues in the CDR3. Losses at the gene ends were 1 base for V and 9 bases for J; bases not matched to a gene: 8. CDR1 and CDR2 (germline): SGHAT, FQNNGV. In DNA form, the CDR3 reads TGTGCCAGCAGCTTAGTAGGACTAGCTGTACCTGAGCAGTTCTTC. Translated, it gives CASSLVGLAVPEQFF.

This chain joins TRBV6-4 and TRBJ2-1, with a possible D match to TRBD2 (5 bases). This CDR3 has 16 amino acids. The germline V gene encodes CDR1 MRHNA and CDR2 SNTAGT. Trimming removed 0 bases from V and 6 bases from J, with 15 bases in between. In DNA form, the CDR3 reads TGTGCCAGCAGTGACTCGAGCACGGGATTGAGCAATGAGCAGTTCTTC. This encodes CASSDSSTGLSNEQFF.